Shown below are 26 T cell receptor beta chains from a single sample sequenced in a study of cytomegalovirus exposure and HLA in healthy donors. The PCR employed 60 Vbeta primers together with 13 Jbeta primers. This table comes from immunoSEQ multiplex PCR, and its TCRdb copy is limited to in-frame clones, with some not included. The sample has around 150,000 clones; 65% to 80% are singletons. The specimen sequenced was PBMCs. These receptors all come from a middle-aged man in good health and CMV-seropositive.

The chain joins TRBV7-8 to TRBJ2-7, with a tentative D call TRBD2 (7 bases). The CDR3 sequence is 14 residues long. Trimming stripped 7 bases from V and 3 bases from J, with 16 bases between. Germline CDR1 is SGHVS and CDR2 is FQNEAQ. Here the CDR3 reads CASTIDRTSYEQYF. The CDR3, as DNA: TGTGCCAGCACCATAGACAGGACTAGCTACGAGCAGTACTTC. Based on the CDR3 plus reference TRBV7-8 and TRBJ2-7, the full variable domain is GAGVSQSPRYKVAKRGQDVALRCDPISGHVSLFWYQQALGQGPEFLTYFQNEAQLDKSGLPSDRFFAERPEGSVSTLKIQRTQQEDSAVYLCASTIDRTSYEQYFGPGTRLTVT.

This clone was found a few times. The CDR3 here is CASSKVPNYWTSGRETQYF. Written as DNA, the CDR3 is TGTGCCAGCAGCAAAGTCCCTAATTATTGGACTAGCGGGAGAGAGACCCAGTACTTC. The gene calls are TRBV21-1 and TRBJ2-5; the table's D call, TRBD2, was not checked against the DNA. TRBV21-1 is labeled a pseudogene. The CDR3 has 19 amino acids.

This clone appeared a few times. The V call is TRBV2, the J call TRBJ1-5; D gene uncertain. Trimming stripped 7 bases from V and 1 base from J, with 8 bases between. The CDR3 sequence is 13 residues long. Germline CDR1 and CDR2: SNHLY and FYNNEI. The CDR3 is CASILDSNQPQHF. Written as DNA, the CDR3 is TGTGCCAGCATACTAGACAGCAATCAGCCCCAGCATTTT.

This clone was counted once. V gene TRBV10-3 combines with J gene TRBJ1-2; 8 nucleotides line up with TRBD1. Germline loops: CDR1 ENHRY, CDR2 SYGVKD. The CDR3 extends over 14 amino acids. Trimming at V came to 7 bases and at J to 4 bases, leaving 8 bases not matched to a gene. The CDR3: CAITPDRESYGYTF. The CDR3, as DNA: TGTGCCATCACCCCGGACAGGGAGAGCTATGGCTACACCTTC.

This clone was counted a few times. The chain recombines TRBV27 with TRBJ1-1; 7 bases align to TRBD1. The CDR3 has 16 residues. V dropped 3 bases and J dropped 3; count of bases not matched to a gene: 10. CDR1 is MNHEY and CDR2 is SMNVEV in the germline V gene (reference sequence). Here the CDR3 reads CASSFRPDRVDTEAFF. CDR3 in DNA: TGTGCCAGCAGTTTCCGTCCTGACAGGGTGGACACTGAAGCTTTCTTT.

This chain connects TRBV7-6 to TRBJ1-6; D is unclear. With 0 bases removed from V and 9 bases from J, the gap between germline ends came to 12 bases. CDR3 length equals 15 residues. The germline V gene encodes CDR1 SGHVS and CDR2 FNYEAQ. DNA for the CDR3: TGTGCCAGCAGCTTAGCGCGGCGAGGGATTTCACCCCTCCACTTT. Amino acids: CASSLARRGISPLHF.

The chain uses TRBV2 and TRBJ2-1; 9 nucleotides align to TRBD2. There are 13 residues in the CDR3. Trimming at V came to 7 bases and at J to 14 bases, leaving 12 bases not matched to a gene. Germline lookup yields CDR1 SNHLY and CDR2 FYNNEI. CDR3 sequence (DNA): TGTGCCAGCATCATAAGTAGCGGGAGCTCGAAGTTCTTC. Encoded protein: CASIISSGSSKFF.

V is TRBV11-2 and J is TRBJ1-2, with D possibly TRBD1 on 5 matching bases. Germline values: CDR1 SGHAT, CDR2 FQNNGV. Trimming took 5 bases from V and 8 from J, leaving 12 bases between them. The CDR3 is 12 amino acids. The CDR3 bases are TGTGCCAGCAGCCTGCAGGGTGGAGGCTACACCTTC. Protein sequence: CASSLQGGGYTF.

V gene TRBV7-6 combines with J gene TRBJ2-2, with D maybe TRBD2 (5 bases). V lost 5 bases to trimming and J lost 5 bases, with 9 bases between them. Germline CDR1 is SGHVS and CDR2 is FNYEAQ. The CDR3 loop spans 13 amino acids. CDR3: CASSGSRTGELFF. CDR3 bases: TGTGCCAGCAGCGGGAGTCGGACCGGGGAGCTGTTTTTT.

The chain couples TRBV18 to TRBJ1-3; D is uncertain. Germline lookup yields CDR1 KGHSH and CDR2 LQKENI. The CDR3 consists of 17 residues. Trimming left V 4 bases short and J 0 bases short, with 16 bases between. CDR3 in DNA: TGTGCCAGCTCACGTCCCCGGGTAGAACCCTCTGGAAACACCATATATTTT. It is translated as CASSRPRVEPSGNTIYF.

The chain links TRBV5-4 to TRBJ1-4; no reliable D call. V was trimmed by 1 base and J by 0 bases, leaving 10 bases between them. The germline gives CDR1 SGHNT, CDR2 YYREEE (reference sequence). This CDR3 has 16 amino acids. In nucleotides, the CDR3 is TGTGCCAGCAGCTTGAAGGCGGGAACAACTAATGAAAAACTGTTTTTT. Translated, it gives CASSLKAGTTNEKLFF.

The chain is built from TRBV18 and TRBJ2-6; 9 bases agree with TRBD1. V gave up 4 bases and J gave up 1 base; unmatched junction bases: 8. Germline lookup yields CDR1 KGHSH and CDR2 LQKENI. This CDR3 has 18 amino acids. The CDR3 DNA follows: TGTGCCAGCTCACTCCGAGGACAGGGGCTTTCTGGGGCCAACGTCCTGACTTTC. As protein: CASSLRGQGLSGANVLTF.

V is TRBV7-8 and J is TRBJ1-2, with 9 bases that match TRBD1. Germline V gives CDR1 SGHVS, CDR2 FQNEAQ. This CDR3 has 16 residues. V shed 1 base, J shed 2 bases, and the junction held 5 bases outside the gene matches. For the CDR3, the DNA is TGTGCCAGCAGCTTAGGCACAGGGGGCCCGAACTATGGCTACACCTTC. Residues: CASSLGTGGPNYGYTF.

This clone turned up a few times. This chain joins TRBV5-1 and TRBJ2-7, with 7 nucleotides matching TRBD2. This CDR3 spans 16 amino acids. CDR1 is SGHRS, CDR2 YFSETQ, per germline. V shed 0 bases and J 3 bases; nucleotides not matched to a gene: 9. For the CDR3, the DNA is TGCGCCAGCAGCTTGGTTGCGGGAGTAGCCCACTACGAGCAGTACTTC. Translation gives CASSLVAGVAHYEQYF.

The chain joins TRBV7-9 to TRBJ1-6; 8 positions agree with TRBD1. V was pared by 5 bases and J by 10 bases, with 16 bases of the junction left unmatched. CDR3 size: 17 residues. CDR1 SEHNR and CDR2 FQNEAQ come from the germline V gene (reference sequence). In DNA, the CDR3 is TGTGCCAGCAGCGGGAGGACAGGGACTTCCCGAGGATCACCCCTCCACTTT. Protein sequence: CASSGRTGTSRGSPLHF.

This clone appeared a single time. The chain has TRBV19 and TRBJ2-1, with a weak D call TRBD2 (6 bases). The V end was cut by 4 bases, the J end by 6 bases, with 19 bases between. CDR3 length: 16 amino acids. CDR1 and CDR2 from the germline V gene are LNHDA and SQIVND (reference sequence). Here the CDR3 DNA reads TGTGCCAGTAGTAAGGGGACCGGGACTGCCGCCAATGAGCAGTTCTTC. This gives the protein CASSKGTGTAANEQFF.

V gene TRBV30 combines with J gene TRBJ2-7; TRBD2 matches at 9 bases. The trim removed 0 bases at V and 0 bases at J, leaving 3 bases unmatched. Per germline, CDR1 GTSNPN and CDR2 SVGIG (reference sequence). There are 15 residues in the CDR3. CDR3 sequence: CAWSVRGRASYEQYF. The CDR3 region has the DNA TGTGCCTGGAGTGTACGCGGGAGGGCCTCCTACGAGCAGTACTTC.

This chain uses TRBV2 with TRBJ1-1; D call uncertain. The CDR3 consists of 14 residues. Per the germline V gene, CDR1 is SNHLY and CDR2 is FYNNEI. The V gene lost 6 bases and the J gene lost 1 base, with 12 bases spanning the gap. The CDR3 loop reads CASSPLRGNTEAFF. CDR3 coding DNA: TGTGCCAGCAGCCCCTTGCGGGGGAACACTGAAGCTTTCTTT.

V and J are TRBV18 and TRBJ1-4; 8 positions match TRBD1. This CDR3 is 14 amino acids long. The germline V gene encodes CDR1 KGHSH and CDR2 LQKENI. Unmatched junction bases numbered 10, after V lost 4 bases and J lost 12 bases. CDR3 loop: CASSQQGGASELFF. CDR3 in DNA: TGTGCCAGCTCACAACAGGGGGGTGCGTCGGAACTGTTTTTT. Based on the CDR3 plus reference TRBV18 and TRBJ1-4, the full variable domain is NAGVMQNPRHLVRRRGQEARLRCSPMKGHSHVYWYRQLPEEGLKFMVYLQKENIIDESGMPKERFSAEFPKEGPSILRIQQVVRGDSAAYFCASSQQGGASELFFGSGTQLSVL.

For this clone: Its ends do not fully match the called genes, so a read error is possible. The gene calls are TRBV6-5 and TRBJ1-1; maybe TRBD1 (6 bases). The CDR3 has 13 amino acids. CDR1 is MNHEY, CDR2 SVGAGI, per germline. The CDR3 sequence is CASSASLEDRPLF. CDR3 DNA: TGTGCCAGCAGCGCCTCACTGGAAGACAGGCCGTTATTT.

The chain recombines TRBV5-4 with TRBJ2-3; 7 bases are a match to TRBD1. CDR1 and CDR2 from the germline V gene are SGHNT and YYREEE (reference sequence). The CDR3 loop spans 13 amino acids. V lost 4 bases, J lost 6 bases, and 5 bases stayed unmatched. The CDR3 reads CASSPGQADTQYF. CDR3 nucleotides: TGTGCCAGCAGCCCCGGACAGGCGGATACGCAGTATTTT.

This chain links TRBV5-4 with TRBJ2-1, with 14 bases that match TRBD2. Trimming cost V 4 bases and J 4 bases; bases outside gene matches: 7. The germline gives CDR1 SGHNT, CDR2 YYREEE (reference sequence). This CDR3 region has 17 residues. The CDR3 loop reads CASSLGTSGSRYNEQFF. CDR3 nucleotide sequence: TGTGCCAGCAGCCTCGGGACTAGCGGGAGTCGTTACAATGAGCAGTTCTTC.

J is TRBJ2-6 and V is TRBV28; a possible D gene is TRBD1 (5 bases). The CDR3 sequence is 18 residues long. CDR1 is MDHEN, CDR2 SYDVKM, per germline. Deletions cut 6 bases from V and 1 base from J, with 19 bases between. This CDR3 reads CASSPIDSWASGANVLTF. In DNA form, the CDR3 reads TGTGCCAGCAGCCCAATCGACAGTTGGGCATCTGGGGCCAACGTCCTGACTTTC.

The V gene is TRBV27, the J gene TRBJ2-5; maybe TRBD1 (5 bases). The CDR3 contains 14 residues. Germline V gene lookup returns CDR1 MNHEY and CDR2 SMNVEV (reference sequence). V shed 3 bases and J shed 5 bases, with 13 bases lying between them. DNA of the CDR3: TGTGCCAGCAGTTTGAAGGGGCTAGGGGAGACCCAGTACTTC. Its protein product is CASSLKGLGETQYF.

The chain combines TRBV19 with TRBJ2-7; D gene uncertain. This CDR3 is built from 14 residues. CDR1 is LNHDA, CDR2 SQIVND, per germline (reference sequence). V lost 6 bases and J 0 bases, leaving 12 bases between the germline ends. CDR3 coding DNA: TGTGCCAGTAGGTCGAGGCGAAGCTCCTACGAGCAGTACTTC. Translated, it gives CASRSRRSSYEQYF.

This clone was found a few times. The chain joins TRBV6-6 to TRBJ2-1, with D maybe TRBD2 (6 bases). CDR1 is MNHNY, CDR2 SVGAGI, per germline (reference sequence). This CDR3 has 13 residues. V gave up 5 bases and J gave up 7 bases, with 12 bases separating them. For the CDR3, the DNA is TGTGCCAGCAGTCAGACTAGGGTGAATGAGCAGTTCTTC. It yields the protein CASSQTRVNEQFF.